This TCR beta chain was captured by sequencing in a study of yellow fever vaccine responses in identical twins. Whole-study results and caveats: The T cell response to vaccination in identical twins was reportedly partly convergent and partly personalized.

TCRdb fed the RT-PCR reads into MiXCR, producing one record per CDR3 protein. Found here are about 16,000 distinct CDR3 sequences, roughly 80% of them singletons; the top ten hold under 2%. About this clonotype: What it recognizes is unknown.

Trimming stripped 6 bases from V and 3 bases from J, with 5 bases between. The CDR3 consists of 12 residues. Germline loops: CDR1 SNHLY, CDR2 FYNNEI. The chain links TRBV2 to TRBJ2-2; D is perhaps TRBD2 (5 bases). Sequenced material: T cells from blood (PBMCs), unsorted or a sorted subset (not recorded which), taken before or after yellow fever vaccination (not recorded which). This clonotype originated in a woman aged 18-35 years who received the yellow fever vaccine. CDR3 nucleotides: TGTGCCAGCAGGAGGGACACCGGGGAGCTGTTTTTT. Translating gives CASRRDTGELFF.